This TCR beta chain was profiled in a study of CD4+ T cells in melanoma. Here immunoSEQ multiplex PCR was the method, and the copy in TCRdb shows in-frame clones only, minus some. This sample has 4,500 to 6,500 clones, with under 75% found just once. Study findings and constraints: Diverse differentiation states were reported for melanoma neoantigen-specific CD4+ T cells. A reported correlation linked neoantigen-specific CD4+ T cells to CD8+, macrophage and B cell function.

This CDR3 contains 15 residues. Germline-derived CDR1 and CDR2 are SEHNR and FQNEAQ (reference sequence). V was clipped by 4 bases and J by 6 bases, with 18 bases between them. As for this clone: Its antigen is unknown.

The chain has TRBV7-9 and TRBJ1-2, with a weak D call TRBD1 (6 bases). This clonotype was sampled from a human donor with melanoma. Sequencing used cells from a culture (not recorded whether cultured in vitro). CDR3 amino acids: CASSSTTGSLNGYTF. CDR3 DNA sequence: TGTGCCAGCAGCTCCACTACAGGGTCTCTTAATGGCTACACCTTC.